A selection of T cell receptor beta chains follows, all from one sample in a study of vaccination effects on CD4 cells after COVID-19. These receptors have no known antigen. Generated by immunoSEQ multiplex PCR, the TCRdb table keeps only in-frame clones and is missing some. Here the sample spans approximately 61,000 clones, roughly 73% being singletons. The input for sequencing was CD4+ T cells from PBMCs cultured with HCoV-229E spike peptides, taken after COVID-19 vaccination. All receptors come from a human donor who received a COVID-19 vaccine. Both conserved end residues are trimmed from each CDR3.

j_call: TRBJ1-2
v_call: TRBV27
cdr3_aa: ASSLSKEYRGGLHYGYT

j_call: TRBJ2-5
v_call: TRBV5-1
cdr3_aa: ASSLADHQETQY

j_call: TRBJ2-1
v_call: TRBV18
cdr3_aa: ASSPQSGNNEQF

j_call: TRBJ2-1
v_call: TRBV7-9
cdr3_aa: ASSLLVTRGQF

j_call: TRBJ1-6
v_call: TRBV27
cdr3_aa: ASAPDRGLNNSPLH

j_call: TRBJ1-1
v_call: TRBV6-5
cdr3_aa: ASSNRGNTEAF

j_call: TRBJ1-1
v_call: TRBV6-6
cdr3_aa: ASSPQGATNTEAF

j_call: TRBJ2-6
v_call: TRBV19
cdr3_aa: ASRPTGDKTGANVLT

j_call: TRBJ2-1
v_call: TRBV28
cdr3_aa: ASSRSTGLGSLDNEQF

j_call: TRBJ1-1
v_call: TRBV12-3/TRBV12-4
cdr3_aa: ASSFRRPEAF

j_call: TRBJ1-2
v_call: TRBV28
cdr3_aa: ASTPLSPTANYGYT

j_call: TRBJ2-5
v_call: TRBV11-2
cdr3_aa: ASSLVGGETQY

j_call: TRBJ2-3
v_call: TRBV19
cdr3_aa: ASSRGSPYTDTQY

j_call: TRBJ1-2
v_call: TRBV2
cdr3_aa: ASRLGTEVYGYT

j_call: TRBJ2-3
v_call: TRBV28
cdr3_aa: ASSFDRGTDTQY

j_call: TRBJ2-3
v_call: TRBV6-6
cdr3_aa: ASSYYGEDTQY

j_call: TRBJ2-5
v_call: TRBV6-2/TRBV6-3
cdr3_aa: ASSYSRDREETQY

j_call: TRBJ1-2
v_call: TRBV4-2
cdr3_aa: ASSQAATNYGYT

j_call: TRBJ2-1
v_call: TRBV7-3
cdr3_aa: ASSYSGGALVYNEQF

j_call: TRBJ1-2
v_call: TRBV5-4
cdr3_aa: ASSFRGNYGYT

j_call: TRBJ1-6
v_call: TRBV6-5
cdr3_aa: ASRYSHSPLH

j_call: TRBJ1-6
v_call: TRBV7-3
cdr3_aa: ASSAQGKNNSPLH

j_call: TRBJ2-3
v_call: TRBV10-3
cdr3_aa: AISVGGGAGDTQY

j_call: TRBJ2-2
v_call: TRBV3-1/TRBV3-2
cdr3_aa: ASSRPSGGSGELF

j_call: TRBJ1-2
v_call: TRBV24-1
cdr3_aa: ATSDPRQGRDYGYT

j_call: TRBJ1-5
v_call: TRBV5-1
cdr3_aa: ASSFSGGNQPQH

j_call: TRBJ1-5
v_call: TRBV12-3/TRBV12-4
cdr3_aa: AGSNSNQPQH

j_call: TRBJ2-3
v_call: TRBV4-1
cdr3_aa: ASSLGPGDTDTQY

j_call: TRBJ1-2
v_call: TRBV12-3/TRBV12-4
cdr3_aa: ASSSLGYGYT

j_call: TRBJ1-5
v_call: TRBV6-6
cdr3_aa: ASSYTVGQPQH

j_call: TRBJ1-1
v_call: TRBV3-1/TRBV3-2
cdr3_aa: ASSQGSSNTEAF

j_call: TRBJ1-6
v_call: TRBV6-5
cdr3_aa: ASKGTGQRNSPLH

j_call: TRBJ2-5
v_call: TRBV28
cdr3_aa: ASRPAGVRETQY

j_call: TRBJ2-5
v_call: TRBV6-2/TRBV6-3
cdr3_aa: ASSYFGGGETQY

j_call: TRBJ2-3
v_call: TRBV29-1
cdr3_aa: SVEGSGGDTQY

j_call: TRBJ2-1
v_call: TRBV7-3
cdr3_aa: ASSLGLAGGDEQF

j_call: TRBJ2-3
v_call: TRBV24-1
cdr3_aa: ATSAGGTDTQY

j_call: TRBJ1-5
v_call: TRBV4-3
cdr3_aa: ASSQEKGLNQPQH

j_call: TRBJ2-5
v_call: TRBV12-3/TRBV12-4
cdr3_aa: ASSPGTHAKY

j_call: TRBJ2-3
v_call: TRBV9
cdr3_aa: ASSVEADTRTFSSTDTQY

j_call: TRBJ2-6
v_call: TRBV3-1/TRBV3-2
cdr3_aa: ASSHKSRSSSGANVLT

j_call: TRBJ1-1
v_call: TRBV30
cdr3_aa: AWSVTSNTEAF

j_call: TRBJ1-1
v_call: TRBV18
cdr3_aa: ASSEGANTEAF

j_call: TRBJ2-1
v_call: TRBV4-3
cdr3_aa: ASSQGTGSGEQF

j_call: TRBJ2-2
v_call: TRBV12-5
cdr3_aa: ASVRQGTGELF

j_call: TRBJ2-6
v_call: TRBV24-1
cdr3_aa: ATSHGEGQSGANVLT

j_call: TRBJ1-6
v_call: TRBV6-6
cdr3_aa: ASSIGQGGNSPLH

j_call: TRBJ2-1
v_call: TRBV3-1/TRBV3-2
cdr3_aa: ASSQVSNEQF

j_call: TRBJ2-5
v_call: TRBV5-1
cdr3_aa: ASSSGDGQKVEAQY

j_call: TRBJ1-6
v_call: TRBV24-1
cdr3_aa: ATSGTGNNSPLH

j_call: TRBJ2-6
v_call: TRBV2
cdr3_aa: AQKGPSGANVLT

j_call: TRBJ1-1
v_call: TRBV28
cdr3_aa: ASSVYPPERAF

j_call: TRBJ2-5
v_call: TRBV11-2
cdr3_aa: ASSLDTFRTQY

j_call: TRBJ1-6
v_call: TRBV7-2
cdr3_aa: ASSLGQGAGSPLH

j_call: TRBJ2-2
v_call: TRBV2
cdr3_aa: ASRGSRAGELF

j_call: TRBJ2-1
v_call: TRBV27
cdr3_aa: ASSSPGQKRNEQF